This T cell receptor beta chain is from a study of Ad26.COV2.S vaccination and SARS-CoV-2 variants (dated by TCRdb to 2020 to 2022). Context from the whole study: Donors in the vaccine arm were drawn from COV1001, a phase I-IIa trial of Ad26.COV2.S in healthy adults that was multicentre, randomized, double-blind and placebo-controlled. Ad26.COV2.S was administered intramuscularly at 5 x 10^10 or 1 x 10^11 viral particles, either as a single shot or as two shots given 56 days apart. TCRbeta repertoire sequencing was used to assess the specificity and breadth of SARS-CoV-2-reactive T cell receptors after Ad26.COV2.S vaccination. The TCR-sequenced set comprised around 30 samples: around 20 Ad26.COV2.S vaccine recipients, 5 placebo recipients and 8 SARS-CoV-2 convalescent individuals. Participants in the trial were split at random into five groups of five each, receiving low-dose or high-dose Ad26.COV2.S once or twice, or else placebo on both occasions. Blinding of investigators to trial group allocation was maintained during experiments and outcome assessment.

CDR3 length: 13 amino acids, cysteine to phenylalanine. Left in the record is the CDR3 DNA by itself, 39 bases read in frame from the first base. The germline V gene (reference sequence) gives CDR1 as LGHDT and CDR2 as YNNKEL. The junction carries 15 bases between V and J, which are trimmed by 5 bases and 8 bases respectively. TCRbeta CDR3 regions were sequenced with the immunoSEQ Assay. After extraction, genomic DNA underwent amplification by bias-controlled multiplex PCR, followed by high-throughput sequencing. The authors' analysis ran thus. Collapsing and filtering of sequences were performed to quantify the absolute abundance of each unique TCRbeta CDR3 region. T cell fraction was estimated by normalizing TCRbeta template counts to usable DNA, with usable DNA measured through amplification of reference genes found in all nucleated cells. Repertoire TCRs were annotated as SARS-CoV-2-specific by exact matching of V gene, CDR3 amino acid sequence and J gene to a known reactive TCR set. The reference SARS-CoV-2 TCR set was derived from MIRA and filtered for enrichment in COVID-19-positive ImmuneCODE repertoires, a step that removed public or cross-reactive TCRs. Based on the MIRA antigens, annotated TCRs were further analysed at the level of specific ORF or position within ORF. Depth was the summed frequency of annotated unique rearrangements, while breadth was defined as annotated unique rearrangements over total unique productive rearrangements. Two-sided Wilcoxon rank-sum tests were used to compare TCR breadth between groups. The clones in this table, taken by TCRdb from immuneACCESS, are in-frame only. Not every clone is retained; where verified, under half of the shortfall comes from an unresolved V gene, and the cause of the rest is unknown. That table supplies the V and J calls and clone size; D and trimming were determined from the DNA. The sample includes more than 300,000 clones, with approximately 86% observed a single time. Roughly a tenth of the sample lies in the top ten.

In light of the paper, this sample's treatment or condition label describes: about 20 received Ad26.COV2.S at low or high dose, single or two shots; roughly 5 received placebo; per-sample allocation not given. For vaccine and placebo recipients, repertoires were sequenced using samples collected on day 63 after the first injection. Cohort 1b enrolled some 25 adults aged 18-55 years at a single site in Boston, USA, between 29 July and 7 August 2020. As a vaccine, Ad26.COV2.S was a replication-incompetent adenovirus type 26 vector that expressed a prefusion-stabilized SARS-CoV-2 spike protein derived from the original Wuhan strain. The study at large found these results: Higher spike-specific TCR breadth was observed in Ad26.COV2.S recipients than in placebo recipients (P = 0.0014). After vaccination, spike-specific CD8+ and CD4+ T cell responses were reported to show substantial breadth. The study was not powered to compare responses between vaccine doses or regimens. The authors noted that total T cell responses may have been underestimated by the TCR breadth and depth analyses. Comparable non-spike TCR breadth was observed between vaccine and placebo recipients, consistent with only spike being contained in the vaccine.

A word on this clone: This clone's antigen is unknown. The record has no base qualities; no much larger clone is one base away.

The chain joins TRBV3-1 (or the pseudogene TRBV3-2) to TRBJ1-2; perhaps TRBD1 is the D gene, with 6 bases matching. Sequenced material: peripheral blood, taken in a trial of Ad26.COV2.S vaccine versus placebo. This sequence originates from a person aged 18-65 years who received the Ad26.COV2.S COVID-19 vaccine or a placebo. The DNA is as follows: TGTGCCAGCAGCTACAGGGAAGTGCGGGGCTACACCTTC. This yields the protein CASSYREVRGYTF.